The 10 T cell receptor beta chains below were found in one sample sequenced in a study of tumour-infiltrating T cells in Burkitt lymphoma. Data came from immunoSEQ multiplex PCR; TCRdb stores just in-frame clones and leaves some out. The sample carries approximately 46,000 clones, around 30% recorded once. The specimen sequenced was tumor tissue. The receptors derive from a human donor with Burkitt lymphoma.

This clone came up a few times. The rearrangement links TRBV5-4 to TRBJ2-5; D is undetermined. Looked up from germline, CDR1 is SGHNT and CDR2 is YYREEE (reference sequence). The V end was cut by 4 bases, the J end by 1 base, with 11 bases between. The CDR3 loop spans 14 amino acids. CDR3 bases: TGTGCCAGCAGCGTGGACGGCACCCAAGAGACCCAGTACTTC. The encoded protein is CASSVDGTQETQYF.

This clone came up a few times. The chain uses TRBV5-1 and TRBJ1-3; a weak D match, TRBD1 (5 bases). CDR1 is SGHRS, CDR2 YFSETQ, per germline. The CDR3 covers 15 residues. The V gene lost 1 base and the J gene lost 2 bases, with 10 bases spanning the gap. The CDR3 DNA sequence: TGCGCCAGCAGCTTGTCGGGGGTTACTGGAAACACCATATATTTT. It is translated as CASSLSGVTGNTIYF.

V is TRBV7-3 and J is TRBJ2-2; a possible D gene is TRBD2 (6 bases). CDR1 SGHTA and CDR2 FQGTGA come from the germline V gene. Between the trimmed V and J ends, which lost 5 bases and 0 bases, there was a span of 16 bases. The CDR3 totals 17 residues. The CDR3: CASSHPMGGSNTGELFF. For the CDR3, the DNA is TGTGCCAGCAGCCACCCCATGGGGGGATCGAACACCGGGGAGCTGTTTTTT.

The CDR3 region is CASSPRRGRLEGYTF. DNA for the CDR3: TGTGCCAGCAGCCCGCGGAGGGGGCGCCTGGAAGGCTACACCTTC. The V gene is TRBV7-3, the J gene TRBJ1-2; 7 bases agree with TRBD1. Unmatched junction bases numbered 14, after V lost 5 bases and J lost 8 bases. The germline CDR1 and CDR2 sequences are SGHTA and FQGTGA. The CDR3 sequence is 15 residues long.

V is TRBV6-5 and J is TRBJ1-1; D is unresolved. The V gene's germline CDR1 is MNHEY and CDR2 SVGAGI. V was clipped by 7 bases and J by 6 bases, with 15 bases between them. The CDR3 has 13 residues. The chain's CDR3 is CASTPYRGPEAFF. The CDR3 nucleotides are TGTGCCAGCACTCCATACCGGGGTCCTGAAGCTTTCTTT.

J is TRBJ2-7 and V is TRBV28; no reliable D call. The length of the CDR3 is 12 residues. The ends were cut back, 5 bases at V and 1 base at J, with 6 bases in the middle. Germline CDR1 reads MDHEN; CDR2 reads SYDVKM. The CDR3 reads CASSDPSYEQYF. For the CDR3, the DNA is TGTGCCAGCAGTGATCCGTCCTACGAGCAGTACTTC.

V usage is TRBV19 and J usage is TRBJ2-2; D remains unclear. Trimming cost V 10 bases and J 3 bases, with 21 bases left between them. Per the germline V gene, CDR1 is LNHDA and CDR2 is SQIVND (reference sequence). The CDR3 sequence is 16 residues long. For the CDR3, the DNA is TGTGCCACCACCACCCTCTGGCGATCCGACACCGGGGAGCTGTTTTTT. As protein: CATTTLWRSDTGELFF.

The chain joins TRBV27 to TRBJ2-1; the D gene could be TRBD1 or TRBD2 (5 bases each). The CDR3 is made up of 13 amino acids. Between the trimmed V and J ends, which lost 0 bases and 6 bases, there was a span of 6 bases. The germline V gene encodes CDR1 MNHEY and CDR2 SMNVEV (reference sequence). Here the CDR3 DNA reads TGTGCCAGCAGTTTATCGAGGGGCAATGAGCAGTTCTTC. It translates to CASSLSRGNEQFF.

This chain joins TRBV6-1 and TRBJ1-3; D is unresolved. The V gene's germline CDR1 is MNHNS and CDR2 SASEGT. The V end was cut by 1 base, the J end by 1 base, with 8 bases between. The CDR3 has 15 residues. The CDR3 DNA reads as TGTGCCAGCAGTGAAGTTTTGGGGTCTGGAAACACCATATATTTT. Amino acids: CASSEVLGSGNTIYF.

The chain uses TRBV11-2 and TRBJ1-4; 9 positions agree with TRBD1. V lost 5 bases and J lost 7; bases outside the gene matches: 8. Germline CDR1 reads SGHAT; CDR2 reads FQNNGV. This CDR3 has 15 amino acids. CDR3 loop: CASSVTGTGFEKLFF. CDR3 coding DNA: TGTGCCAGCAGCGTCACCGGGACAGGGTTTGAAAAACTGTTTTTT.